A single sample gave rise to the 18 T cell receptor beta chains below, sequenced in a study of blood T cell repertoires in COVID-19. The assay was immunoSEQ multiplex PCR, and TCRdb's table has in-frame clones only and misses some. The sample holds 230,000 or so clones, nearly 90% seen once. The material sequenced was peripheral blood. Receptor source: a woman aged 55-75 years with COVID-19, enrolled during active disease.

The chain joins TRBV9 to TRBJ2-5, with a weak D call TRBD1 (6 bases). V was cut by 4 bases and J by 2 bases, with 9 bases left in between. Looked up from germline, CDR1 is SGDLS and CDR2 is YYNGEE. This CDR3 comprises 13 residues. CDR3 protein: CASSSGDQETQYF. CDR3 nucleotide sequence: TGTGCCAGCAGCTCAGGGGATCAAGAGACCCAGTACTTC.

This chain connects TRBV7-3 to TRBJ1-2; possibly TRBD1 for D (5 bases). V lost 5 bases and J lost 0, with 13 bases in between. Per germline, CDR1 SGHTA and CDR2 FQGTGA. This CDR3 region has 15 residues. CDR3 sequence (DNA): TGTGCCAGCAGCCCGACAGTAGTAGCTAACTATGGCTACACCTTC. Its protein product is CASSPTVVANYGYTF.

The V call is TRBV5-1, the J call TRBJ1-2; 10 bases line up with TRBD1. V lost 4 bases, J lost 2 bases, and 8 bases stayed unmatched. This CDR3 is 16 amino acids long. Germline V gene sequence: CDR1 SGHRS, CDR2 YFSETQ. In nucleotides, the CDR3 is TGCGCCAGCAGCCCCGAACCGGGACAGGGGAACTATGGCTACACCTTC. Translating gives CASSPEPGQGNYGYTF.

The gene calls are TRBV7-2 and TRBJ1-3, with D maybe TRBD1 (6 bases). The CDR3 extends over 13 amino acids. V gave up 1 base and J gave up 9 bases, with 10 bases separating them. Per germline, CDR1 SGHTA and CDR2 FQGNSA. CDR3 protein: CASSLGQGSTIYF. The CDR3 DNA reads TGTGCCAGCAGCTTAGGGCAGGGGAGCACCATATATTTT.

V gene TRBV4-3 combines with J gene TRBJ1-1; no clear D gene. Germline CDR1 reads LGHNA; CDR2 reads YSLEER. With 4 bases removed from V and 0 bases from J, the gap between germline ends came to 6 bases. The CDR3 consists of 13 residues. CDR3 DNA: TGCGCCAGCAGCCTAAGCGTGAACACTGAAGCTTTCTTT. It yields the protein CASSLSVNTEAFF.

This chain uses TRBV19 with TRBJ1-2; D is possibly TRBD1 (5 bases). The germline gives CDR1 LNHDA, CDR2 SQIVND (reference sequence). The CDR3 is 14 residues long. Trimming removed 4 bases at V and 2 bases at J, with 11 bases between. CDR3 coding DNA: TGTGCCAGTAGTACGTGGAGGGGAAACTATGGCTACACCTTC. It codes for CASSTWRGNYGYTF.

The chain uses TRBV21-1 and TRBJ2-2; TRBD2, the table's D call, lacks a check against the DNA. TRBV21-1 represents a pseudogene. There are 16 residues in the CDR3. The CDR3 nucleotides read TGTGCCAGCAGCAAAGGGGGGGTGAGGGGCACCGGGGAGCTGTTTTTT. It encodes CASSKGGVRGTGELFF.

The gene calls are TRBV12-5 and TRBJ1-2; 9 nucleotides agree with TRBD1. J was trimmed by 1 base and V by 6 bases; bases with no gene match: 3. The V gene's germline CDR1 is LGHNT and CDR2 FRNRAP. There are 14 residues in the CDR3. CDR3 in DNA: TGTGCTAGTGGGGGACAGGGATATAACTATGGCTACACCTTC. Amino acids: CASGGQGYNYGYTF.

This chain connects TRBV4-2 to TRBJ2-3, with D possibly matching TRBD2 (5 bases). CDR3 length: 14 residues. Trimming shortened V by 1 base and J by 2 bases, and 7 bases separated the two germline ends. Germline V gives CDR1 LGHNA, CDR2 YNFKEQ. The CDR3 reads CASSQAGITDTQYF. CDR3 bases: TGTGCCAGCAGCCAAGCCGGGATCACAGATACGCAGTATTTT.

The chain links TRBV5-8 to TRBJ2-3; TRBD2 agrees at 12 bases. Germline V CDR1 and CDR2: SGHTS, YDEGEE. This CDR3 is built from 16 residues. The ends lost 4 bases at V and 6 bases at J; junction bases unmatched: 9. The CDR3 nucleotides read TGTGCCAGCAGCCGCGGACTAGCGGGGACTCAGGATACGCAGTATTTT. This gives the protein CASSRGLAGTQDTQYF.

The chain links TRBV5-4 to TRBJ2-2, with a tentative D call TRBD2 (6 bases). V was cut by 2 bases and J by 3 bases, with 11 bases left in between. Germline CDR1 SGHNT, CDR2 YYREEE (reference sequence). The CDR3 consists of 15 residues. CDR3 protein: CASSFGGWDTGELFF. The CDR3, as DNA: TGTGCCAGCAGCTTTGGGGGGTGGGACACCGGGGAGCTGTTTTTT.

The rearrangement links TRBV7-8 to TRBJ2-1; unclear D gene. Germline CDR1 and CDR2: SGHVS and FQNEAQ. Trimming cost V 5 bases and J 6 bases, with 8 bases left between them. This CDR3 region has 12 residues. The CDR3 DNA is TGTGCCAGCAGCCCCCTAGGCAATGAGCAGTTCTTC. This gives the protein CASSPLGNEQFF. The entire variable domain, with the rest obtained from reference TRBV7-8 and TRBJ2-1, is as follows: GAGVSQSPRYKVAKRGQDVALRCDPISGHVSLFWYQQALGQGPEFLTYFQNEAQLDKSGLPSDRFFAERPEGSVSTLKIQRTQQEDSAVYLCASSPLGNEQFFGPGTRLTVL.

The rearrangement uses TRBV18 and TRBJ1-2, with D tentatively TRBD1 (5 bases). The CDR3 loop spans 13 amino acids. CDR1 and CDR2 (germline): KGHSH, LQKENI. Trimming shortened V by 5 bases and J by 5 bases, and 12 bases separated the two germline ends. DNA of the CDR3: TGTGCCAGCTCAACGACAGAGACGTATGGCTACACCTTC. This translates into CASSTTETYGYTF.

J is TRBJ1-1 and V is TRBV15; 11 nucleotides match TRBD1. The germline gives CDR1 LNHNV, CDR2 YYDKDF (reference sequence). V shed 8 bases and J 5 bases; nucleotides not matched to a gene: 7. This CDR3 is 14 amino acids long. The CDR3 loop is CATDRDRGGTEAFF. The CDR3 nucleotides read TGTGCCACCGACCGGGACAGGGGGGGGACTGAAGCTTTCTTT.

J is TRBJ2-3 and V is TRBV11-1; tentative D call: TRBD2 (7 bases). Germline lookup yields CDR1 SGHAT and CDR2 FQDESV (reference sequence). V was trimmed by 6 bases and J by 1 base, leaving 11 bases between them. This CDR3 comprises 14 residues. The CDR3 DNA reads TGTGCCAGCAGACGCGGGGGCCGCACAGATACGCAGTATTTT. This codes for CASRRGGRTDTQYF.

V gene TRBV5-4 combines with J gene TRBJ1-3, with D hard to call. CDR1 and CDR2 (germline): SGHNT, YYREEE (reference sequence). The CDR3 totals 14 residues. V was cut by 0 bases and J by 1 base, with 5 bases left in between. The DNA for the CDR3 is TGTGCCAGCAGCTTGGAGCAATCTGGAAACACCATATATTTT. Its protein is CASSLEQSGNTIYF.

This clone was found once. V usage is TRBV18 and J usage is TRBJ1-6; a weak D match, TRBD1 (5 bases). The CDR3 extends over 14 amino acids. Trimming left V 2 bases short and J 9 bases short, with 11 bases between. From germline, CDR1 is KGHSH and CDR2 LQKENI. In nucleotides, the CDR3 is TGTGCCAGCTCACCATCGGGGGGGGGTTCACCCCTCCACTTT. It translates to CASSPSGGGSPLHF.

The V gene is TRBV10-3, the J gene TRBJ2-1; 9 nucleotides align to TRBD1. CDR3 length: 14 amino acids. The germline CDR1 and CDR2 sequences are ENHRY and SYGVKD. J gave up 5 bases and V 7 bases, and 6 bases lay outside the gene matches. CDR3 sequence (DNA): TGTGCCATCATAGGGACAGGGTTACACAATGAGCAGTTCTTC. It is translated as CAIIGTGLHNEQFF.